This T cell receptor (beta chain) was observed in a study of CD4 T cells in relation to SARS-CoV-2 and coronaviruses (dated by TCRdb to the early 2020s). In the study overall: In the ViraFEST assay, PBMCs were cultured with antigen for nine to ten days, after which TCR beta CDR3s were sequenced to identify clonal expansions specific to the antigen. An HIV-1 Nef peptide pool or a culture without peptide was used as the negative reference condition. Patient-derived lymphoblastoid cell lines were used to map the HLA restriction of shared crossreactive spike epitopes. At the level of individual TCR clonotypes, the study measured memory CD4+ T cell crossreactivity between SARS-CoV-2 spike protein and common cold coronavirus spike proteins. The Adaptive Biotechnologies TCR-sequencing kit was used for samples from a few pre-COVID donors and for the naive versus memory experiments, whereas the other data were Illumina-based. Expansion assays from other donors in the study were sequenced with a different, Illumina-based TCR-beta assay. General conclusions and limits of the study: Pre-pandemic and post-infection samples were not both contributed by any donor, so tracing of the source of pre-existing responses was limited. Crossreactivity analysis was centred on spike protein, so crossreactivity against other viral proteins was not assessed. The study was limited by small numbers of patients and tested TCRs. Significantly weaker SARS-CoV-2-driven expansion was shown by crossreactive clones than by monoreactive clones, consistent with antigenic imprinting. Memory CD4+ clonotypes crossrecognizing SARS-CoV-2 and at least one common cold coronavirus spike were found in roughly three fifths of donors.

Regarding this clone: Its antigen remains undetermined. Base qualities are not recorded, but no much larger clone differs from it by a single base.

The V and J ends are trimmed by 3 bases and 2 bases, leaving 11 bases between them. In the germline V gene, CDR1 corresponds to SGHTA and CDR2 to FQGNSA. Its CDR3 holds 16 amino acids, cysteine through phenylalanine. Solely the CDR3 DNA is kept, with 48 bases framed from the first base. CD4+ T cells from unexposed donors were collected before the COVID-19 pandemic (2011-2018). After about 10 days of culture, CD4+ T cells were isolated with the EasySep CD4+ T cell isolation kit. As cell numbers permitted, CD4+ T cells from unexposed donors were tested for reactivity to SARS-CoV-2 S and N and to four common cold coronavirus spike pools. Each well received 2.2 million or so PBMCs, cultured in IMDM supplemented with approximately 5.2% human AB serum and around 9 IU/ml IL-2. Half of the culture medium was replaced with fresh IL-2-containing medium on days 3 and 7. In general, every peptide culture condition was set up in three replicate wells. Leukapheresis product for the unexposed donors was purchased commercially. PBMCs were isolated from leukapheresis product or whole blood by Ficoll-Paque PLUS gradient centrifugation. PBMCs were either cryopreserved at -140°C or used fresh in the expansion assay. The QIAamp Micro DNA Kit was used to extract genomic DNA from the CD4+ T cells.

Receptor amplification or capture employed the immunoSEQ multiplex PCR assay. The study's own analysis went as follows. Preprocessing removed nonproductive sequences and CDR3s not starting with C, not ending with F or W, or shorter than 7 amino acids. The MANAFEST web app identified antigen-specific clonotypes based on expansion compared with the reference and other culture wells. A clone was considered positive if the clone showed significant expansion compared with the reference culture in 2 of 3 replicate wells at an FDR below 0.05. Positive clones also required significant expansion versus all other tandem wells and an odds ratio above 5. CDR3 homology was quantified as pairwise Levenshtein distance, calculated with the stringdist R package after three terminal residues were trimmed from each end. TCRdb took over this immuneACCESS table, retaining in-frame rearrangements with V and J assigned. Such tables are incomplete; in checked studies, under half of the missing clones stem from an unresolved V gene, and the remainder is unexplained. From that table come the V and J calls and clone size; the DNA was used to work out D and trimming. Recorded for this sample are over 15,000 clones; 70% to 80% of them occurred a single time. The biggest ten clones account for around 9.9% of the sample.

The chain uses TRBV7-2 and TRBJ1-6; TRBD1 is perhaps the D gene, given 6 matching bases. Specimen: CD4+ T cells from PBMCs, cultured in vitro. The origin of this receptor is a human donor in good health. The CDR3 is CASSFTGRPYNSPLHF. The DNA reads TGTGCCAGCAGCTTCACAGGGCGGCCCTATAATTCACCCCTCCACTTT.